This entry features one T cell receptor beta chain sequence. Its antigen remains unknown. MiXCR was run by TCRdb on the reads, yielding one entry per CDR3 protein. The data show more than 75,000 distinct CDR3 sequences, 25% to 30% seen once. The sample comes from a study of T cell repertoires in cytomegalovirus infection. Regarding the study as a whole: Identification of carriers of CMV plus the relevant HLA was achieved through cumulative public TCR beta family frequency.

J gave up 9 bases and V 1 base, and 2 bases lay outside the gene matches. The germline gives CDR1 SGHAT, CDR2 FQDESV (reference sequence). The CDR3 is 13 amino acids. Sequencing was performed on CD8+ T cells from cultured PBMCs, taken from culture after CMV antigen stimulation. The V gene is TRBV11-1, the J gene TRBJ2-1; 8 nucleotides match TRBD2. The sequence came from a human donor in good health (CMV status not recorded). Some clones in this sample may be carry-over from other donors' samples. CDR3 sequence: CASSLVTSAEQFF. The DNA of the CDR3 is TGTGCCAGCAGCTTAGTGACTAGCGCTGAGCAGTTCTTC. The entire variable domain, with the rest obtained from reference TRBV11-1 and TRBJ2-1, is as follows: EAEVAQSPRYKITEKSQAVAFWCDPISGHATLYWYRQILGQGPELLVQFQDESVVDDSQLPKDRFSAERLKGVDSTLKIQPAELGDSAMYLCASSLVTSAEQFFGPGTRLTVL.